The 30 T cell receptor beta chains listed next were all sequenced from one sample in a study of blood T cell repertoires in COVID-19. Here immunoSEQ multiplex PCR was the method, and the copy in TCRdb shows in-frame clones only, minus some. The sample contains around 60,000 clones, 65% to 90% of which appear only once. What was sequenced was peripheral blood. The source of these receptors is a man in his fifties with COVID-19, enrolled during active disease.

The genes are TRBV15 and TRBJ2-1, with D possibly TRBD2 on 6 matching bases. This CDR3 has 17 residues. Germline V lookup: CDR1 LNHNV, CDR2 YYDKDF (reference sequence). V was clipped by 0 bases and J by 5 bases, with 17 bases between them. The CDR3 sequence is CATSREDPGASHNEQFF. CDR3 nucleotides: TGTGCCACCAGCAGAGAAGATCCGGGAGCCTCTCACAATGAGCAGTTCTTC. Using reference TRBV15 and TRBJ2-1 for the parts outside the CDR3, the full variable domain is DAMVIQNPRYQVTQFGKPVTLSCSQTLNHNVMYWYQQKSSQAPKLLFHYYDKDFNNEADTPDNFQSRRPNTSFCFLDIRSPGLGDTAMYLCATSREDPGASHNEQFFGPGTRLTVL.

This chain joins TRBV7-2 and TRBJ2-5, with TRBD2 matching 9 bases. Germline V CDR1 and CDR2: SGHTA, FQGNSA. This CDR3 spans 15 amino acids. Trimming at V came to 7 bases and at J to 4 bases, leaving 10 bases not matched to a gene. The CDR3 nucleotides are TGTGCCAGCAAATTCGATAGCGGGGGCCCAGAGACCCAGTACTTC. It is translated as CASKFDSGGPETQYF.

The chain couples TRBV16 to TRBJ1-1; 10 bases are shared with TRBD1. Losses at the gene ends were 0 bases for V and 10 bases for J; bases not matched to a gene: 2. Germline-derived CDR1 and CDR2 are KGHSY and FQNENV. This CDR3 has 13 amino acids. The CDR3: CASSQSWDRGAFF. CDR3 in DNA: TGTGCCAGCAGCCAATCCTGGGACAGGGGAGCTTTCTTT.

The CDR3 loop reads CASSGGALPGNTIYF. CDR3 DNA sequence: TGTGCCAGCAGCGGGGGGGCCCTCCCTGGAAACACCATATATTTT. This chain uses TRBV11-2 with TRBJ1-3; D may be TRBD1 (6 bases). Germline CDR1 and CDR2: SGHAT and FQNNGV. V was clipped by 5 bases and J by 2 bases, with 13 bases between them. The CDR3 sequence is 15 residues long.

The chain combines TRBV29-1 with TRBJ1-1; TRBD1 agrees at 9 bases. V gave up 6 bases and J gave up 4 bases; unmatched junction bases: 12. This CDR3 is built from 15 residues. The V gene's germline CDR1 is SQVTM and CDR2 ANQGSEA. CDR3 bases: TGCAGCGTGGGACAGGGAACTGGCGCGAGCACTGAAGCTTTCTTT. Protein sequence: CSVGQGTGASTEAFF.

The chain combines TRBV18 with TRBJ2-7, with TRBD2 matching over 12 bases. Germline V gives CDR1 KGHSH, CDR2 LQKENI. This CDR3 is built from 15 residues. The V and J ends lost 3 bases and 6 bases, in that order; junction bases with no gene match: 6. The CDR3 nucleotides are TGTGCCAGCTCACCGAGACTAGCGGGAGATCCCGAGCAGTACTTC. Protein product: CASSPRLAGDPEQYF.

CDR3 sequence reads: CASRTTLAGGGTQYF. The CDR3 DNA sequence: TGTGCCAGCAGAACTACACTAGCGGGAGGTGGAACGCAGTATTTT. The chain uses TRBV5-4 and TRBJ2-3; TRBD2 matches 12 bases. The ends lost 5 bases at V and 9 bases at J; junction bases unmatched: 10. The CDR3 length is 15 residues. Looked up from germline, CDR1 is SGHNT and CDR2 is YYREEE (reference sequence). Supplemented by reference TRBV5-4 and TRBJ2-3, the full variable domain reads ETGVTQSPTHLIKTRGQQVTLRCSSQSGHNTVSWYQQALGQGPQFIFQYYREEENGRGNFPPRFSGLQFPNYSSELNVNALELDDSALYLCASRTTLAGGGTQYFGPGTRLTVL.

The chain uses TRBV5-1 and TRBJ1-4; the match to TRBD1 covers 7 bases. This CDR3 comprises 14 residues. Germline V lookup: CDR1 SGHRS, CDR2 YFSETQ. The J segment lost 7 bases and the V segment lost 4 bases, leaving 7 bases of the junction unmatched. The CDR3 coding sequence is TGCGCCAGCAGCACAGACAGGGTCCGTGAAAAACTGTTTTTT. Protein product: CASSTDRVREKLFF.

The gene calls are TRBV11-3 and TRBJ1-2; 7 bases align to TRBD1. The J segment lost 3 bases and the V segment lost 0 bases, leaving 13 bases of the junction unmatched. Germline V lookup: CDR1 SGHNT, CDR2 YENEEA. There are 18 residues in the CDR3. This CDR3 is CASSLDRMDRLKDYGYTF. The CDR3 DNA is TGTGCCAGCAGCTTAGATAGGATGGACAGGCTGAAAGACTATGGCTACACCTTC.

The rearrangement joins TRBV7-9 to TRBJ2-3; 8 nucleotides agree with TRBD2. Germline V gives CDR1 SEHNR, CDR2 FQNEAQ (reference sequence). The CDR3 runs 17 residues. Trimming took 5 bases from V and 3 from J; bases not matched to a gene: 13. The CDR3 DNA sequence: TGTGCCAGCAGCCCGTTCCACGGGAGGGCCGGGACAGATACGCAGTATTTT. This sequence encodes CASSPFHGRAGTDTQYF.

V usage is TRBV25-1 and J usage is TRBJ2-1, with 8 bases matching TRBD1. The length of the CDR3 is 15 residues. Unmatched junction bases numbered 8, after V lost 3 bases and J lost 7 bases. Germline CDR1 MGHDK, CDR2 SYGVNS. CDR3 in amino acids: CASSEKTGATNEQFF. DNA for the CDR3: TGTGCCAGCAGTGAGAAGACAGGGGCGACGAATGAGCAGTTCTTC.

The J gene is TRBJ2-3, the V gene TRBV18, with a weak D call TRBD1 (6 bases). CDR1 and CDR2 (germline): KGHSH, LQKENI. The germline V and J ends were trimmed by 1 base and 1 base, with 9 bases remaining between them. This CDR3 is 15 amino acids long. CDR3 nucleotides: TGTGCCAGCTCACCACAACAGGGTGGCACAGATACGCAGTATTTT. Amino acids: CASSPQQGGTDTQYF.

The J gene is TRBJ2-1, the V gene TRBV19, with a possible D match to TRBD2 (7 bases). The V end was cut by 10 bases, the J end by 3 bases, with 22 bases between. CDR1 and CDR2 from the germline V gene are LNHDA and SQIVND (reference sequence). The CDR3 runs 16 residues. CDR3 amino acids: CATRRSQGGGYNEQFF. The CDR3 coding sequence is TGTGCCACCCGAAGATCACAGGGCGGGGGCTACAATGAGCAGTTCTTC.

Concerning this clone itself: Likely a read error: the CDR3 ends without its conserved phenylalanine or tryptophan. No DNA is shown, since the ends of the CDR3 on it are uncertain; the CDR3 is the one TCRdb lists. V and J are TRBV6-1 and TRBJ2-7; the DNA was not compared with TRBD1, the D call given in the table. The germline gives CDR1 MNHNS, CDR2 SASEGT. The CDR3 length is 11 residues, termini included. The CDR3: CASSEVGTWRL.

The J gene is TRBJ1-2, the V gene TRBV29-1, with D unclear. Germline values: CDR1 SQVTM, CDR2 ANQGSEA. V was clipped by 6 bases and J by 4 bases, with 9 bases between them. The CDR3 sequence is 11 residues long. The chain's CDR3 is CSVAGSYGYTF. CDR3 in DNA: TGCAGCGTCGCCGGGAGCTATGGCTACACCTTC.

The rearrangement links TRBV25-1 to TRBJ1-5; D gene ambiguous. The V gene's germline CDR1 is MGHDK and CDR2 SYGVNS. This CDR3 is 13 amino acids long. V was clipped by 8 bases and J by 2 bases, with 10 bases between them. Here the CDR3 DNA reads TGTGCCAGCCAAGACACCGGCAATCAGCCCCAGCATTTT. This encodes CASQDTGNQPQHF.

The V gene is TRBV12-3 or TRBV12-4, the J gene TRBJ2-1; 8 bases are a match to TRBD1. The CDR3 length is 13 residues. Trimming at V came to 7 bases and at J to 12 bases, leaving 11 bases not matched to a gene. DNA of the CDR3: TGTGCCAGCACCAGACAGGGGATCATAGGGCAGTTCTTC. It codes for CASTRQGIIGQFF.

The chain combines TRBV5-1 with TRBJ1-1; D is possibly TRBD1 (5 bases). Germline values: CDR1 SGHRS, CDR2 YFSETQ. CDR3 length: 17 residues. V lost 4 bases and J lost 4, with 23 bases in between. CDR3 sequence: CASSMGPQGAGGTEAFF. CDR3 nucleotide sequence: TGCGCCAGCAGCATGGGACCTCAGGGCGCGGGGGGCACTGAAGCTTTCTTT.

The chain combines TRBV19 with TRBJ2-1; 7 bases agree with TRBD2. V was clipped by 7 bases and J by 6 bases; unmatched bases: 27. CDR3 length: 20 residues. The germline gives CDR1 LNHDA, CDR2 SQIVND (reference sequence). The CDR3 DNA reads TGTGCCAGTACGCTCGCTAAACAGTGGGCGAGAGGCGGGAGAACCAATGAGCAGTTCTTC. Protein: CASTLAKQWARGGRTNEQFF.

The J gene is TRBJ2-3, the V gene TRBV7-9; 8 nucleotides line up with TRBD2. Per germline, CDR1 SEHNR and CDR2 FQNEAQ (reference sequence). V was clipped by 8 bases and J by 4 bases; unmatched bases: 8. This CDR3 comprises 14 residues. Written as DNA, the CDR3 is TGTGCCAGCGGCCCGGGAGGGGTGGCAGATACGCAGTATTTT. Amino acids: CASGPGGVADTQYF. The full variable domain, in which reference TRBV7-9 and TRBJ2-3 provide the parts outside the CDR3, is DTGVSQNPRHKITKRGQNVTFRCDPISEHNRLYWYRQTLGQGPEFLTYFQNEAQLEKSRLLSDRFSAERPKGSFSTLEIQRTEQGDSAMYLCASGPGGVADTQYFGPGTRLTVL.

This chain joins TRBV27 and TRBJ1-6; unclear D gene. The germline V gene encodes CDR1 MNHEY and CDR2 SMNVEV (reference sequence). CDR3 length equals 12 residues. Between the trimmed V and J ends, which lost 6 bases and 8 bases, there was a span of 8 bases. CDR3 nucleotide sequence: TGTGCCAGCAGGGCCCTCGATTCACCCCTCCACTTT. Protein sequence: CASRALDSPLHF.

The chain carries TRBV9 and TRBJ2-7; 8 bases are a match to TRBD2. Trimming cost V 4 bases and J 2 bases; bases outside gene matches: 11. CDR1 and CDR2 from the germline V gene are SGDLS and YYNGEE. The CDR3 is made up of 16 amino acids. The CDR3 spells CASSPRVSGTAYEQYF. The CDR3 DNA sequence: TGTGCCAGCAGCCCTCGGGTTAGCGGGACTGCCTACGAGCAGTACTTC. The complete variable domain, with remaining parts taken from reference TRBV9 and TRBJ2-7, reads DSGVTQTPKHLITATGQRVTLRCSPRSGDLSVYWYQQSLDQGLQFLIQYYNGEERAKGNILERFSAQQFPDLHSELNLSSLELGDSALYFCASSPRVSGTAYEQYFGPGTRLTVT.

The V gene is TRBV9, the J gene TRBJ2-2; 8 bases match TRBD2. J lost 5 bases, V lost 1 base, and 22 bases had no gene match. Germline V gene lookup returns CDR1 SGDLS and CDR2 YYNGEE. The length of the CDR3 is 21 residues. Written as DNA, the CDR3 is TGTGCCAGCAGCGTATCCTCCGGGACTCCTGGACTAGCCCAAGGAACCGGGGAGCTGTTTTTT. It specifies CASSVSSGTPGLAQGTGELFF.

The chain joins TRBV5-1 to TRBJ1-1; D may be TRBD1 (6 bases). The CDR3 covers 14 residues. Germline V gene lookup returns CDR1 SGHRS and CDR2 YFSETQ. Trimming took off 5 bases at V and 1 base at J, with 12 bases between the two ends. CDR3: CASSTGQRNTEAFF. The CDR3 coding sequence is TGCGCCAGCAGTACCGGACAGCGGAACACTGAAGCTTTCTTT.

The CDR3 region is CASSLDPGRGARGANVLTF. The CDR3 bases are TGTGCCAGCAGCTTAGATCCCGGTCGGGGGGCGCGAGGGGCCAACGTCCTGACTTTC. This chain links TRBV11-2 with TRBJ2-6, with D possibly matching TRBD2 (7 bases). V was pared by 0 bases and J by 4 bases, with 19 bases between. The CDR3 length is 19 residues. Germline CDR1 and CDR2: SGHAT and FQNNGV.

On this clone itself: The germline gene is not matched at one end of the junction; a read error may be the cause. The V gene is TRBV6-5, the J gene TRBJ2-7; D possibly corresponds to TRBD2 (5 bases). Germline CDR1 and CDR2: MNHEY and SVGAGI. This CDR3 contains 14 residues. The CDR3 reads CASSYEGRSSEQYF. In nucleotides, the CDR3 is TGTGCCAGCAGTTATGAGGGCAGGTCCTCCGAGCAGTACTTC.

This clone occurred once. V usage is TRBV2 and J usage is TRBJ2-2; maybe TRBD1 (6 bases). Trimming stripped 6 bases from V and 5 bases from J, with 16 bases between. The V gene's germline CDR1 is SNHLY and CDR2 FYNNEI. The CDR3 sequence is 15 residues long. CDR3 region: CASSQGQGRTGELFF. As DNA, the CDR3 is TGTGCCAGCAGCCAGGGGCAGGGTCGGACCGGGGAGCTGTTTTTT.

In DNA, the CDR3 is TGTGCCAGCAGCCAAGAGGGACCGGGACTAGGGTTCGATGAGCAGTTCTTC. This sequence encodes CASSQEGPGLGFDEQFF. The chain couples TRBV4-2 to TRBJ2-1, with 8 bases fitting TRBD2. The CDR3 has 17 residues. V lost 0 bases, J lost 8 bases, and 12 bases stayed unmatched. Germline V gives CDR1 LGHNA, CDR2 YNFKEQ.

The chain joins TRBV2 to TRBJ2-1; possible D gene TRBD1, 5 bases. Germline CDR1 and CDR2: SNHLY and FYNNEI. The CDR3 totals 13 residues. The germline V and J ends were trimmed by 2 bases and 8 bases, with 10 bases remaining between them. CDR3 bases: TGTGCCAGCAGTGAAAGCAGGGAATATGAGCAGTTCTTC. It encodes CASSESREYEQFF.

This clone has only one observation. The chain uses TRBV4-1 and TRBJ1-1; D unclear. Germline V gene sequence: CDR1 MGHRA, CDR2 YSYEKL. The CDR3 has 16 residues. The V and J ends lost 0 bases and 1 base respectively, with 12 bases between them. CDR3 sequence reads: CASSQEVSLRNTEAFF. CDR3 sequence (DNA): TGCGCCAGCAGCCAAGAGGTATCCCTACGGAACACTGAAGCTTTCTTT.